Following are 22 T cell receptor beta chains from one sample sequenced in a study of shared clonotypes between healthy human individuals. TCRdb's table, derived via immunoSEQ multiplex PCR, lists solely in-frame clones and lacks some. The sample consists of some 550,000 clones, around 97% of them appearing once. Material for sequencing was naive CD4+ T cells sorted from blood. This sample's subset: CD45RA+ positively selected. These receptor sequences come from a woman in her 30s in good health.

The chain joins TRBV19 to TRBJ1-2; TRBD1 matches 8 bases. With V trimmed by 5 bases and J by 7 bases, 9 bases remained unmatched. Germline lookup yields CDR1 LNHDA and CDR2 SQIVND (reference sequence). This CDR3 is built from 14 residues. The DNA for the CDR3 is TGTGCCAGTAGTTCCTTGGACAGGGCCGCTGGCTACACCTTC. This translates into CASSSLDRAAGYTF.

This clone has only one observation. The chain joins TRBV19 to TRBJ1-5; 8 nucleotides align to TRBD1. Germline CDR1 reads LNHDA; CDR2 reads SQIVND (reference sequence). This CDR3 has 15 amino acids. J was trimmed by 0 bases and V by 5 bases; bases with no gene match: 3. Here the CDR3 DNA reads TGTGCCAGTAGTTCTGACAGGGGTAGCAATCAGCCCCAGCATTTT. It translates to CASSSDRGSNQPQHF.

V gene TRBV9 combines with J gene TRBJ1-2; tentatively, D is TRBD1 (6 bases). Germline CDR1 SGDLS, CDR2 YYNGEE. The CDR3 loop spans 19 amino acids. V lost 0 bases and J lost 4, with 25 bases in between. This chain's CDR3 is CASSVATGGAHVSPYGYTF. DNA of the CDR3: TGTGCCAGCAGCGTAGCTACTGGGGGCGCGCACGTCTCTCCCTATGGCTACACCTTC.

The chain couples TRBV7-9 to TRBJ2-3, with 7 bases fitting TRBD1. Per germline, CDR1 SEHNR and CDR2 FQNEAQ (reference sequence). This CDR3 has 15 amino acids. J gave up 2 bases and V 3 bases, and 5 bases lay outside the gene matches. The CDR3 is CASSFLQGVTDTQYF. The CDR3, as DNA: TGTGCCAGCAGCTTTTTGCAGGGGGTCACAGATACGCAGTATTTT. The full variable domain, rest sourced from reference TRBV7-9 and TRBJ2-3, is DTGVSQNPRHKITKRGQNVTFRCDPISEHNRLYWYRQTLGQGPEFLTYFQNEAQLEKSRLLSDRFSAERPKGSFSTLEIQRTEQGDSAMYLCASSFLQGVTDTQYFGPGTRLTVL.

This chain links TRBV6-5 with TRBJ2-2, with a weak D call TRBD2 (6 bases). The length of the CDR3 is 12 residues. V was clipped by 7 bases and J by 15 bases, with 18 bases between them. CDR1 is MNHEY, CDR2 SVGAGI, per germline. CDR3 region: CASNPGGGRLFF. The DNA for the CDR3 is TGTGCCAGCAACCCCGGTGGGGGGAGGTTGTTTTTT.

The chain couples TRBV7-2 to TRBJ2-7, with D possibly matching TRBD2 (6 bases). The CDR3 has 15 residues. Germline V lookup: CDR1 SGHTA, CDR2 FQGNSA. V was clipped by 4 bases and J by 4 bases, with 17 bases between them. DNA of the CDR3: TGTGCCAGCAGCTCTGTCGGGGGAGCGAAGTACGAGCAGTACTTC. Its protein product is CASSSVGGAKYEQYF.

The CDR3 nucleotides read TGTGCCAGCAGCTTAGTTAAATCAGGGGGCACTGAAGCTTTCTTT. Its translation is CASSLVKSGGTEAFF. The chain couples TRBV7-9 to TRBJ1-1; 7 bases map to TRBD1. CDR1 and CDR2 from the germline V gene are SEHNR and FQNEAQ (reference sequence). J lost 4 bases, V lost 1 base, and 6 bases had no gene match. The CDR3 sequence is 15 residues long.

The J gene is TRBJ2-1, the V gene TRBV5-6; 10 positions agree with TRBD2. Trimming removed 1 base from V and 0 bases from J; junction bases left unmatched: 4. The CDR3 extends over 17 amino acids. Per the germline V gene, CDR1 is SGHDT and CDR2 is YYEEEE. In DNA, the CDR3 is TGTGCCAGCAGCTTGTGGATAGCGGGAGGCTCCTACAATGAGCAGTTCTTC. This encodes CASSLWIAGGSYNEQFF.

The chain couples TRBV28 to TRBJ2-3; TRBD1 matches at 12 bases. The junction had 4 bases not matched to a gene; V was cut back by 8 bases and J by 1 base. Germline CDR1 is MDHEN and CDR2 is SYDVKM. The CDR3 spans 15 residues. CDR3 protein: CASRDRGPGTDTQYF. CDR3 nucleotide sequence: TGTGCCAGCCGGGACAGGGGGCCGGGCACAGATACGCAGTATTTT.

This clone was detected once. The J gene is TRBJ2-2, the V gene TRBV5-1, with 8 bases identical to TRBD2. Germline V gene sequence: CDR1 SGHRS, CDR2 YFSETQ. Trimming took 2 bases from V and 4 from J; bases not matched to a gene: 7. The CDR3 consists of 16 residues. This chain's CDR3 is CASSFGGAGATGELFF. The CDR3 bases are TGCGCCAGCAGCTTCGGTGGAGCGGGAGCCACCGGGGAGCTGTTTTTT.

The chain couples TRBV5-1 to TRBJ2-1; 10 nucleotides agree with TRBD1. From germline, CDR1 is SGHRS and CDR2 YFSETQ. This CDR3 is built from 15 residues. Trimming took 5 bases from V and 4 from J; bases not matched to a gene: 6. Written as DNA, the CDR3 is TGCGCCAGCAGGACCGGGACAGGGGAGTACAATGAGCAGTTCTTC. It codes for CASRTGTGEYNEQFF.

V gene TRBV5-1 combines with J gene TRBJ1-4; no clear D. Trimming cost V 5 bases and J 3 bases, with 11 bases left between them. This CDR3 has 14 amino acids. CDR1 and CDR2 (germline): SGHRS, YFSETQ. The CDR3 loop reads CASSFNRPNEKLFF. The CDR3 DNA is TGCGCCAGCAGTTTTAACCGACCTAATGAAAAACTGTTTTTT.

The chain employs TRBV19 and TRBJ2-7; the match to TRBD2 covers 12 bases. Trimming removed 6 bases from V and 6 bases from J; junction bases left unmatched: 6. Per germline, CDR1 LNHDA and CDR2 SQIVND (reference sequence). The CDR3 consists of 14 residues. The chain's CDR3 is CASRRLAGVPEQYF. In nucleotides, the CDR3 is TGTGCCAGTAGGCGACTAGCGGGAGTGCCCGAGCAGTACTTC.

This clone was seen just once. V usage is TRBV27 and J usage is TRBJ2-5; D gene uncertain. The ends were cut back, 5 bases at V and 4 bases at J, with 8 bases in the middle. Germline V gene lookup returns CDR1 MNHEY and CDR2 SMNVEV (reference sequence). CDR3 length: 12 residues. The DNA of the CDR3 is TGTGCCAGCAGTCGTACGGGAGAGACCCAGTACTTC. It translates to CASSRTGETQYF.

The V gene is TRBV5-1, the J gene TRBJ2-5; D may correspond to TRBD1 or TRBD2 (5 bases each). Germline V CDR1 and CDR2: SGHRS, YFSETQ. The V end was cut by 5 bases, the J end by 4 bases, with 15 bases between. CDR3 length: 14 amino acids. The CDR3 nucleotides read TGCGCCAGCAGTTCCAGGAGAGGGGCAGAGACCCAGTACTTC. The encoded protein is CASSSRRGAETQYF. Complete variable domain (other parts from reference TRBV5-1 and TRBJ2-5): KAGVTQTPRYLIKTRGQQVTLSCSPISGHRSVSWYQQTPGQGLQFLFEYFSETQRNKGNFPGRFSGRQFSNSRSEMNVSTLELGDSALYLCASSSRRGAETQYFGPGTRLLVL.

The rearrangement uses TRBV7-3 and TRBJ1-2, with TRBD1 as a possible D gene (5 bases). Germline V gene sequence: CDR1 SGHTA, CDR2 FQGTGA. Trimming took off 9 bases at V and 8 bases at J, with 25 bases between the two ends. This CDR3 is 15 amino acids long. CDR3 in DNA: TGTGCCAGTTGGGGGAGGCCGACAACTCGGAGAGGCTACACCTTC. Translating gives CASWGRPTTRRGYTF.

The gene calls are TRBV11-2 and TRBJ2-1, with 10 bases matching TRBD2. Losses at the gene ends were 2 bases for V and 8 bases for J; bases not matched to a gene: 12. Germline values: CDR1 SGHAT, CDR2 FQNNGV. This CDR3 comprises 17 residues. CDR3: CASSLLLSGRPGDEQFF. The CDR3 region has the DNA TGTGCCAGCAGCTTATTGCTTAGCGGGAGGCCGGGCGATGAGCAGTTCTTC.

DNA for the CDR3: TGTGCCAGCAGCTTCGGACAGGGGAACACTGAAGCTTTCTTT. It codes for CASSFGQGNTEAFF. This chain connects TRBV7-6 to TRBJ1-1; TRBD1 agrees at 8 bases. From germline, CDR1 is SGHVS and CDR2 FNYEAQ. The CDR3 covers 14 residues. Trimming cost V 3 bases and J 1 base; bases outside gene matches: 1.

The V gene is TRBV28, the J gene TRBJ2-6; D might be TRBD1 (5 bases). The CDR3 has 16 residues. The V end was cut by 4 bases, the J end by 5 bases, with 15 bases between. Looked up from germline, CDR1 is MDHEN and CDR2 is SYDVKM. CDR3 protein: CASSSTGPRRANVLTF. DNA of the CDR3: TGTGCCAGCAGTTCAACAGGTCCACGGAGGGCCAACGTCCTGACTTTC.

This clone was seen a few times. This rearrangement joins TRBV18 to TRBJ1-5; maybe TRBD1 (5 bases). Germline CDR1 and CDR2: KGHSH and LQKENI. V gave up 8 bases and J gave up 8 bases, with 13 bases separating them. This CDR3 is 12 amino acids long. CDR3 in amino acids: CASSRAEEPQHF. The CDR3 coding sequence is TGTGCCAGCAGCAGGGCGGAGGAGCCCCAGCATTTT. The full variable domain, rest sourced from reference TRBV18 and TRBJ1-5, is NAGVMQNPRHLVRRRGQEARLRCSPMKGHSHVYWYRQLPEEGLKFMVYLQKENIIDESGMPKERFSAEFPKEGPSILRIQQVVRGDSAAYFCASSRAEEPQHFGDGTRLSIL.

The V call is TRBV21-1, the J call TRBJ1-5. TRBV21-1 is described as a pseudogene. CDR3 length: 20 residues. The CDR3 coding sequence is TGTGCCAGCAAATCTCCAGGTAAAGGGATAATGTGGGTCGGCAATCAGCCCCAGCATTTT. Amino acid sequence: CASKSPGKGIMWVGNQPQHF.

This clone occurred a few times. This chain joins TRBV25-1 and TRBJ1-1, with D unresolved. The CDR3 is 11 amino acids. Trimming stripped 7 bases from V and 4 bases from J, with 7 bases between. CDR1 is MGHDK, CDR2 SYGVNS, per germline. CDR3 in amino acids: CASIQGTEAFF. CDR3 in DNA: TGTGCCAGCATCCAAGGCACTGAAGCTTTCTTT.